The subject of this entry is one T cell receptor (beta chain). This specimen comes from a study of T-cell reconstitution after alpha-beta-depleted transplantation in children. The CDR3 covers 14 residues. Trimming took off 1 base at V and 5 bases at J, with 11 bases between the two ends. Germline CDR1 MDHEN, CDR2 SYDVKM. This sample's TCRbeta library carried unique molecular identifier barcodes. TCRdb used MiXCR to reprocess the PCR reads, holding one entry per CDR3 protein. This repertoire shows over 150,000 distinct CDR3 sequences, about 6.4% found once; its top ten account for roughly 3%. The origin of this receptor is a human donor who donated a stem cell graft to a child with Wiskott-Aldrich syndrome. The V and J genes are TRBV28 and TRBJ1-2; D is unclear. The material was PBMCs from the stem cell graft donor, obtained from the stem cell graft. The CDR3 coding sequence is TGTGCCAGCAGTTTATTTGCCAGCCTATATGGCTACACCTTC. It is translated as CASSLFASLYGYTF.